This T cell receptor (beta chain) was recorded in a study of T cell responses to AZD1222 COVID-19 vaccine. Trimming pared 4 bases from V and 1 base from J, leaving 10 bases between. This CDR3 spans 13 amino acids. The germline V gene encodes CDR1 GTSNPN and CDR2 SVGIG (reference sequence). Libraries were prepared by immunoSEQ multiplex PCR; TCRdb keeps only in-frame clonotypes and omits some of them. The sample consists of about 140,000 clones, about nine tenths of them appearing once. The TCR sequence derives from an adult in good health. The chain carries TRBV30 and TRBJ1-1; D is undetermined. The source material was peripheral blood, sampled on day 0 of AZD1222 vaccination. CDR3 DNA: TGTGCCTGGAAAATCGTGACGAACACTGAAGCTTTCTTT. Translating gives CAWKIVTNTEAFF. Looking up the rest from reference TRBV30 and TRBJ1-1 gives the full variable domain: SQTIHQWPATLVQPVGSPLSLECTVEGTSNPNLYWYRQAAGRGLQLLFYSVGIGQISSEVPQNLSASRPQDRQFILSSKKLLLSDSGFYLCAWKIVTNTEAFFGQGTRLTVV.